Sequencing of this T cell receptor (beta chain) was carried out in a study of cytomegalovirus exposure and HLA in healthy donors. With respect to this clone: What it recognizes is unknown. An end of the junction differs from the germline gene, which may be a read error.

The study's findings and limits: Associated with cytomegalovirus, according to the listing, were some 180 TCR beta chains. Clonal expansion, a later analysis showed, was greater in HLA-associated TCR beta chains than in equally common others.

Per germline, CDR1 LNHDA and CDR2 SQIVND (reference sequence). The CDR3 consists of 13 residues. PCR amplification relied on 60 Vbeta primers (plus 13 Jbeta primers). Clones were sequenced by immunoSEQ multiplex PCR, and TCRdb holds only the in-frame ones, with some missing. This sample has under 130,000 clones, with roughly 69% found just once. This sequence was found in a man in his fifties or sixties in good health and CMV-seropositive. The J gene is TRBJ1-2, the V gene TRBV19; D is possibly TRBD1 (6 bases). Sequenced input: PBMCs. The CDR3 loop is CASDTSGGYGNTF. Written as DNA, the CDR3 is TGTGCCAGCGACACCTCGGGGGGCTATGGCAACACCTTC. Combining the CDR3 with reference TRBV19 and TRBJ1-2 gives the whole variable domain DGGITQSPKYLFRKEGQNVTLSCEQNLNHDAMYWYRQDPGQGLRLIYYSQIVNDFQKGDIAEGYSVSREKKESFPLTVTSAQKNPTAFYLCASDTSGGYGNTFGSGTRLTVV.